This T cell receptor (beta chain) originates from a study of regulatory T cells in long-lasting Graves disease. Study-wide background: Patients with persistent Graves' disease had over 5 years of antithyroid drugs and persistent TSH receptor antibodies. Overall study findings and caveats: Persistent disease was associated with favored TRBV28 usage and with favored use of TRBJ1-2 and TRBJ2-5. Persistent Graves' patients had lower TCR diversity than newly diagnosed ones.

CDR3-region Arm-PCR and iRepertoire HTBI primers produced the TCR beta libraries. TCRdb ran MiXCR on the multiplex PCR reads and lists one entry per CDR3 protein. The sample has under 500,000 distinct CDR3 sequences, roughly 20% seen once. Trimming at V came to 5 bases and at J to 6 bases, leaving 8 bases not matched to a gene. CDR3 length: 15 amino acids. Germline lookup yields CDR1 SGHDN and CDR2 FVKESK. This clonotype has only a few counts. Its antigen is as yet unknown. Time point denoted: persistent/refractory GD, antithyroid drugs over 5 years with positive TRAb. Preparation of the TCR library used RNA extracted from PBMCs. As a group, patients came from one endocrinology department in Xi'an, China.

This specimen consisted of peripheral blood mononuclear cells (PBMCs), obtained when the disease was refractory, from a patient treated with antithyroid drugs. This TCR derives from a female donor with Graves disease. The gene calls are TRBV14 and TRBJ2-7, with TRBD1 matching over 12 bases. CDR3 DNA: TGTGCCAGCAGCGTGCGACCGGGACAGGGGGCCGAGCAGTACTTC. It yields the protein CASSVRPGQGAEQYF.